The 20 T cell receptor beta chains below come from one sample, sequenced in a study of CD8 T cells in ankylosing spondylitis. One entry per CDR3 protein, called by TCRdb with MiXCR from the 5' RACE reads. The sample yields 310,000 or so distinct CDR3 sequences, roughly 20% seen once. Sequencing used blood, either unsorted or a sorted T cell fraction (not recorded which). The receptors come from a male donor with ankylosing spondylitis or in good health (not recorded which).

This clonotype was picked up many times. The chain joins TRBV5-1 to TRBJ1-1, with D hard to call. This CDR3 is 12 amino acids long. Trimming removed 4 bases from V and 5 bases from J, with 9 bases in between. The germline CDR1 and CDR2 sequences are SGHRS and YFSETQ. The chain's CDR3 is CASSRTGTEAFF. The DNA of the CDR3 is TGCGCCAGCAGCCGGACGGGAACTGAAGCTTTCTTT.

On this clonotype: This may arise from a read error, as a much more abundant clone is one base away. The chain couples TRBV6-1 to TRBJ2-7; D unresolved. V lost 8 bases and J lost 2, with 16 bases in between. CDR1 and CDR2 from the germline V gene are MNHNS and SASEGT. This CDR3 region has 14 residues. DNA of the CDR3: TGTGCCAGCCGCGCCCCAACTGGTCCCTACGAGCAGTACGTC. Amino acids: CASRAPTGPYEQYV.

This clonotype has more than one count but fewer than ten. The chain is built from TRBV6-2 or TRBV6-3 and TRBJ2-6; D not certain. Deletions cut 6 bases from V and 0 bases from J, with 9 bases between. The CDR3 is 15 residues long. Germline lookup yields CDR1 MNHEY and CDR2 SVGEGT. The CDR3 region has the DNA TGTGCCAGCAGACAATTGTACTCTGGGGCCAACGTCCTGACTTTC. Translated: CASRQLYSGANVLTF.

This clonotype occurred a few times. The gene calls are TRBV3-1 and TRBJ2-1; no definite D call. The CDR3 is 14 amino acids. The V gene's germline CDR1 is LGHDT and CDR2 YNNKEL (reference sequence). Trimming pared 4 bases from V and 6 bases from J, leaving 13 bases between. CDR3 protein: CASSPPNRVNEQFF. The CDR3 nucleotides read TGTGCCAGCAGCCCCCCGAATCGAGTCAATGAGCAGTTCTTC.

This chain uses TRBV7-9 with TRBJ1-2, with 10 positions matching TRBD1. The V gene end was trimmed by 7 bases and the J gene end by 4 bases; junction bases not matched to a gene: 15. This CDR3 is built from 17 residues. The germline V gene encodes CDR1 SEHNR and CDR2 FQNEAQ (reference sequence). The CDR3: CASIQLGTGEISYGYTF. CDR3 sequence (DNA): TGTGCCAGCATCCAATTGGGGACAGGGGAGATATCCTATGGCTACACCTTC.

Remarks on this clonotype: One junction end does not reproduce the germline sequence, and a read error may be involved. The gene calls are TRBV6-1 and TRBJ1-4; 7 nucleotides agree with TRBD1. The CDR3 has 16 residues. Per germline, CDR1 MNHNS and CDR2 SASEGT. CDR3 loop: CASREPTGANNEKMFF. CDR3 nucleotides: TGTGCCAGCAGGGAGCCAACAGGGGCCAATAATGAAAAAATGTTTTTT.

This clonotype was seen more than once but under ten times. The DNA of the CDR3 is TGTGCCAGCAGCTTACTGCTCGGGGGGGGTAATGAAAAACTGTTTTTT. Translated: CASSLLLGGGNEKLFF. The chain is built from TRBV7-2 and TRBJ1-4; D perhaps matches TRBD1 (5 bases). Trimming removed 2 bases from V and 4 bases from J, with 14 bases in between. Looked up from germline, CDR1 is SGHTA and CDR2 is FQGNSA. The CDR3 sequence is 16 residues long.

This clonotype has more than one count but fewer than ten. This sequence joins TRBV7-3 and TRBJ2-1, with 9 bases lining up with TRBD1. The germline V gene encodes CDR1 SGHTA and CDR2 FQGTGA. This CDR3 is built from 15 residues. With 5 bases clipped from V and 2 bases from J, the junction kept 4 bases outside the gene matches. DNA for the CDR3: TGTGCCAGCAGCGTGGACAGGGGAACCTACAATGAGCAGTTCTTC. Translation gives CASSVDRGTYNEQFF. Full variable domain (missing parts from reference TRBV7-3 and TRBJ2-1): GAGVSQTPSNKVTEKGKYVELRCDPISGHTALYWYRQSLGQGPEFLIYFQGTGAADDSGLPNDRFFAVRPEGSVSTLKIQRTERGDSAVYLCASSVDRGTYNEQFFGPGTRLTVL.

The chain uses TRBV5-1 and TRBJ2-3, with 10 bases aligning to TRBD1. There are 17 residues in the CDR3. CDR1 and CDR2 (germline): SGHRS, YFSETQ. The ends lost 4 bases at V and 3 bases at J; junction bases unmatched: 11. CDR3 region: CASSPGQGTLGTDTQYF. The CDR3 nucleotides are TGCGCCAGCAGCCCGGGACAGGGGACTCTTGGAACAGATACGCAGTATTTT.

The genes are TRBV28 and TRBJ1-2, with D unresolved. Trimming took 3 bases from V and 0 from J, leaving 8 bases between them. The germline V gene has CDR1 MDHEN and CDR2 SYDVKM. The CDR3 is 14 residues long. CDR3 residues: CASSFQATNYGYTF. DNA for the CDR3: TGTGCCAGCAGTTTCCAGGCTACTAACTATGGCTACACCTTC.

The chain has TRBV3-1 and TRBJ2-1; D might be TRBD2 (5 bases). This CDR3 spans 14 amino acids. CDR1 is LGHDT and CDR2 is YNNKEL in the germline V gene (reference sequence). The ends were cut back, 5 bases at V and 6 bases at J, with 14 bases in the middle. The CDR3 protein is CASSSFREGNEQFF. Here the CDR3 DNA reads TGTGCCAGCAGCAGCTTCCGCGAGGGCAATGAGCAGTTCTTC.

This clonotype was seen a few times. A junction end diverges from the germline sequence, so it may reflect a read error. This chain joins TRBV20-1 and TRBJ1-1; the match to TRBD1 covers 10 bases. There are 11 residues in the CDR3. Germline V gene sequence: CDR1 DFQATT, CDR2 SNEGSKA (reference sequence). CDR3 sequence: CSARETDRGNF. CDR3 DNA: TGCAGTGCTAGAGAGACGGACAGGGGGAACTTT.

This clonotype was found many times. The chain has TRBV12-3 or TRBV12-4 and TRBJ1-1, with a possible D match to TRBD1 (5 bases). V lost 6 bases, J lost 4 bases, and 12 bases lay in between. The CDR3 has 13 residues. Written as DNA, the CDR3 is TGTGCCAGCAGCCCAGGGTGGGGCACTGAAGCTTTCTTT. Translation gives CASSPGWGTEAFF.

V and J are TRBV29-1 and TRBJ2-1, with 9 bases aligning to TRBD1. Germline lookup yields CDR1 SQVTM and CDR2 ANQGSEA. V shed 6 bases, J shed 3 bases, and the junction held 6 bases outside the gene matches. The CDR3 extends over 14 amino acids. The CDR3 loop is CSVHRGPGYNEQFF. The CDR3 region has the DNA TGCAGCGTCCACAGGGGGCCCGGCTACAATGAGCAGTTCTTC.

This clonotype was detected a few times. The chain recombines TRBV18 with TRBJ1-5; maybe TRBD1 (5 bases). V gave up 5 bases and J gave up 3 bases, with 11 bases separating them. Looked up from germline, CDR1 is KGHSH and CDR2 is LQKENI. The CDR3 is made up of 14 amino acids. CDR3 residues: CASSEDSLNQPQHF. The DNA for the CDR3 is TGTGCCAGCTCAGAAGACAGCCTCAATCAGCCCCAGCATTTT.

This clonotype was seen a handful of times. The CDR3 reads CASSLNGRDDDGELFF. The CDR3 DNA sequence: TGCGCCAGCAGCTTGAATGGGCGGGATGACGACGGGGAGCTGTTTTTT. This chain joins TRBV5-1 and TRBJ2-2, with D possibly TRBD2 on 6 matching bases. The CDR3 runs to 16 residues. Germline values: CDR1 SGHRS, CDR2 YFSETQ. V was pared by 1 base and J by 7 bases, with 17 bases between.

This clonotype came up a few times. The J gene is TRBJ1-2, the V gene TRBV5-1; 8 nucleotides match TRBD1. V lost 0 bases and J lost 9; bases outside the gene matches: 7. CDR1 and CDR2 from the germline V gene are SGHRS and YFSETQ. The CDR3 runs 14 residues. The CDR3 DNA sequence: TGCGCCAGCAGCTTGGACGGACAGGGAGGCAGCTACACCTTC. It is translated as CASSLDGQGGSYTF.

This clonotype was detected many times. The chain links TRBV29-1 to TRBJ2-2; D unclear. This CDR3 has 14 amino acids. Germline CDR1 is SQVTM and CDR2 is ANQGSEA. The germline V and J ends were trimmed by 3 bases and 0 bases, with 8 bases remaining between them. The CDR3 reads CSVEVRTNTGELFF. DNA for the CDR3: TGCAGCGTTGAGGTCAGGACGAACACCGGGGAGCTGTTTTTT.

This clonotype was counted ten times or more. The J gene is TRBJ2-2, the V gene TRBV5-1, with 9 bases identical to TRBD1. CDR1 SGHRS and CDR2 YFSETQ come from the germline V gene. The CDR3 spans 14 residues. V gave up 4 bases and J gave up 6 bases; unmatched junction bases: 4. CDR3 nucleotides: TGCGCCAGCAGCCAGCGGACAGGGGCCGGGGAGCTGTTTTTT. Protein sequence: CASSQRTGAGELFF.

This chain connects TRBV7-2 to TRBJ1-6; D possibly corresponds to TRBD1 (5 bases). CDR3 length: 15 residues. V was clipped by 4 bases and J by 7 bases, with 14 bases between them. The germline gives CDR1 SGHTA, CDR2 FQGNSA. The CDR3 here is CASSSTGDWNSPLHF. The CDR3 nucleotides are TGTGCCAGCAGCTCGACGGGGGATTGGAATTCACCCCTCCACTTT.